This T cell receptor beta chain originates from a study of blood T cell repertoires in COVID-19. Study summary: The samples span acute and convalescent COVID-19 from the United States, Italy and Spain. PBMCs, B-cell-depleted T cells, or T cells provided the cDNA or gDNA that made up the material.

Original methodology: For nucleated cells, counts were estimated from reference gene primer amplification. The repertoire was sequenced with immunoSEQ multiplex PCR; TCRdb's copy has only in-frame clones and lacks some. That table gives V, J and clone size, and the DNA gave D and trimming. The sample consists of approximately 240,000 clones, roughly 82% of them appearing once. V lost 2 bases to trimming and J lost 5 bases; unmatched junction nucleotides: 8. Germline V CDR1 and CDR2: SGHRS, YFSETQ. The CDR3 consists of 16 residues. Sequencing input: peripheral blood. The sequence came from a woman aged 80 or over with active or convalescent COVID-19. This chain uses TRBV5-1 with TRBJ2-3; 10 nucleotides match TRBD2. This CDR3 is CASSFNSGGRLDTQYF. The CDR3 region has the DNA TGCGCCAGCAGCTTTAATAGCGGGGGGCGCCTAGATACGCAGTATTTT.